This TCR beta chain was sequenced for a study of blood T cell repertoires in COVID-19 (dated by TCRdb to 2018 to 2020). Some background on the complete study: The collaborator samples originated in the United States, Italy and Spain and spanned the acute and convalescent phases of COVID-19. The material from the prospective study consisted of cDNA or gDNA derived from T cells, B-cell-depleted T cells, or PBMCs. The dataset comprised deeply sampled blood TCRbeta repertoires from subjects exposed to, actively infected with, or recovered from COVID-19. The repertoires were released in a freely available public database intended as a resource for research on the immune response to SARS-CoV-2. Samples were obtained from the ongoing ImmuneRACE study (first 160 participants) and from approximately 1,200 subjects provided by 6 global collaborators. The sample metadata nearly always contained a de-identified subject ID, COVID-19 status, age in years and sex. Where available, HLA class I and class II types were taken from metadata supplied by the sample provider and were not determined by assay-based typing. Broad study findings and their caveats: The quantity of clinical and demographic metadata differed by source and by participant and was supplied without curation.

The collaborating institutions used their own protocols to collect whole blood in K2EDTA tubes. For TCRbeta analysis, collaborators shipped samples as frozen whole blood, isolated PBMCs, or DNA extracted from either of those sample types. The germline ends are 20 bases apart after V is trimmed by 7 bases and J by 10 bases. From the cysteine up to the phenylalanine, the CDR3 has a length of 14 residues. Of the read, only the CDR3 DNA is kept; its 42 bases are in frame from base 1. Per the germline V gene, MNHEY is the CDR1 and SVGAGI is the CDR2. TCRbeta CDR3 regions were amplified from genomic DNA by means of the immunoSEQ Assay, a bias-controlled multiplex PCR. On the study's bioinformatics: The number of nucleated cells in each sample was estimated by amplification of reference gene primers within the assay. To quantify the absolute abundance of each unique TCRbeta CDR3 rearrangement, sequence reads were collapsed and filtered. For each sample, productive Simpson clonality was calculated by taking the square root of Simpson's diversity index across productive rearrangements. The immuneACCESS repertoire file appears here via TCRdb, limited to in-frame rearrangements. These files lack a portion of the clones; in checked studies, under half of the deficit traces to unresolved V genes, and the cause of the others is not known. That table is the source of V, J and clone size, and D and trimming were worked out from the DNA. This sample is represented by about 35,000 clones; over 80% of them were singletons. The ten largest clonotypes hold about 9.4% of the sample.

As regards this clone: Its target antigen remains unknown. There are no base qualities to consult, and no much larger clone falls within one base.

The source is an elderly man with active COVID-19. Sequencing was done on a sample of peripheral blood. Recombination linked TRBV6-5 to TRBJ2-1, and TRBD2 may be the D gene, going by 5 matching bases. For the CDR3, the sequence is CASKVGLASREQFF. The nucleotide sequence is TGTGCCAGCAAAGTAGGGCTTGCTAGCAGGGAGCAGTTCTTC.